The TCR beta chain under discussion was sequenced for a study of T cell repertoires in cytomegalovirus infection. Across the study: Recently identified HLA-C-restricted CMV epitopes were used, and well-studied HLA-B-restricted CMV epitopes were used as well. Indications came from public TCR beta signatures; they pointed to CMV infection and to a matching HLA type.

Study-level results: In two of eight donors, the top clonotype was HLA-C-restricted CMV-specific. Pooled public TCR beta family frequency picked out CMV carriers with the relevant HLA.

The CDR3 runs to 17 residues. The V end was cut by 1 base, the J end by 2 bases, with 17 bases between. About this clonotype itself: Its antigen is unidentified.

TCRdb used MiXCR to reprocess the reads, holding one entry per CDR3 protein. The sample contains around 69,000 distinct CDR3 sequences, 20% to 25% of which appear only once. The clonotype originates from a human donor in good health (CMV status not recorded). Some clones in this sample may be carry-over from other donors' samples. This rearrangement joins TRBV12-3 or TRBV12-4 to TRBJ2-5; the D gene is possibly TRBD1 (6 bases). The sequencing used CD8+ T cells from cultured PBMCs, collected from culture after CMV antigen stimulation. The CDR3 sequence: CASSLDRRVGGQETQYF. CDR3 DNA sequence: TGTGCCAGCAGTTTAGACCGTAGGGTAGGGGGACAAGAGACCCAGTACTTC.